The 29 T cell receptor beta chains reported below all come from one sample, sequenced in a study of T cells in Graves' hyperthyroidism and ophthalmopathy. Researchers amplified the TCR beta CDR3 regions from RNA transcripts. The study used the HTBI primer set for a first-round RT-PCR of the TCR CDR3. In TCRdb, the multiplex PCR reads were re-called with MiXCR into one record per CDR3 protein. The table shows some 760,000 distinct CDR3 sequences, with about 15% occurring only once. The sequenced sample was blood. All receptors come from a woman aged 18-29 years with Graves' hyperthyroidism.

The sample holds many counts of this clonotype. This rearrangement joins TRBV12-3 or TRBV12-4 to TRBJ2-5; D might be TRBD2 (6 bases). The V gene lost 3 bases and the J gene lost 5 bases, with 19 bases spanning the gap. There are 16 residues in the CDR3. In nucleotides, the CDR3 is TGTGCCAGCAGTTTGAGCATCTGGGCTAGCGCCGAGACCCAGTACTTC. Amino acid sequence: CASSLSIWASAETQYF.

This clonotype was detected many times. The rearrangement uses TRBV12-3 or TRBV12-4 and TRBJ1-2, with D possibly TRBD1 on 5 matching bases. V was clipped by 8 bases and J by 4 bases, with 14 bases between them. This CDR3 region has 13 residues. The CDR3 DNA reads TGTGCCAGCGGGGGAGGCCAGAGCTATGGCTACACCTTC. Translation gives CASGGGQSYGYTF.

This clonotype was seen only a few times. CDR3 bases: TGTGCCAGCAGTTACTCGACAGGGGGCGTGAAGGGCTACACCTTC. Residues: CASSYSTGGVKGYTF. The rearrangement uses TRBV6-5 and TRBJ1-2; 10 bases match TRBD1. Germline CDR1 reads MNHEY; CDR2 reads SVGAGI. This CDR3 has 15 amino acids. Trimming cost V 0 bases and J 8 bases; bases outside gene matches: 6.

In its sample, this clonotype was seen many times. This chain links TRBV6-1 with TRBJ2-7; 7 bases align to TRBD2. The CDR3 covers 16 residues. Germline V CDR1 and CDR2: MNHNS, SASEGT. Germline trimming cut 5 bases from V and 6 bases from J; bases unmatched to any gene: 16. The CDR3 DNA sequence: TGTGCCAGCAGTCTTGGGTTGGCAAGCGGGATTCTCGAGCAGTACTTC. Translated: CASSLGLASGILEQYF.

The sample holds many counts of this clonotype. The chain carries TRBV7-3 and TRBJ2-2, with D unresolved. Trimming stripped 5 bases from V and 6 bases from J, with 10 bases between. Per the germline V gene, CDR1 is SGHTA and CDR2 is FQGTGA. The CDR3 length is 13 residues. The CDR3 sequence is CASSASKAGELFF. CDR3 sequence (DNA): TGTGCCAGCAGCGCGAGTAAGGCCGGGGAGCTGTTTTTT. Looking up the rest from reference TRBV7-3 and TRBJ2-2 gives the full variable domain: GAGVSQTPSNKVTEKGKYVELRCDPISGHTALYWYRQSLGQGPEFLIYFQGTGAADDSGLPNDRFFAVRPEGSVSTLKIQRTERGDSAVYLCASSASKAGELFFGEGSRLTVL.

As for this clonotype: One end of the junction fails to match germline, which may point to a read error. The V gene is TRBV11-2, the J gene TRBJ2-7; the match to TRBD1 covers 12 bases. The CDR3 has 15 amino acids. Germline V gives CDR1 SGHAT, CDR2 FQNNGV. The CDR3 nucleotides are TGTGCCGGCAGCTTAGAGGGACAGGGGGCTTACGAGCAGTACTTC. Protein: CAGSLEGQGAYEQYF.

This chain uses TRBV14 with TRBJ1-2; 8 bases are shared with TRBD1. V lost 4 bases and J lost 3; bases outside the gene matches: 7. The CDR3 is 15 amino acids. Looked up from germline, CDR1 is SGHDN and CDR2 is FVKESK. The CDR3 sequence is CASSPRQGLYYGYTF. For the CDR3, the DNA is TGTGCCAGCAGCCCCCGACAGGGGCTATACTATGGCTACACCTTC. Supplemented by reference TRBV14 and TRBJ1-2, the full variable domain reads EAGVTQFPSHSVIEKGQTVTLRCDPISGHDNLYWYRRVMGKEIKFLLHFVKESKQDESGMPNNRFLAERTGGTYSTLKVQPAELEDSGVYFCASSPRQGLYYGYTFGSGTRLTVV.

Ten or more counts support this clonotype. The chain couples TRBV28 to TRBJ2-3; the match to TRBD2 covers 11 bases. Germline CDR1 is MDHEN and CDR2 is SYDVKM. Unmatched junction bases numbered 4, after V lost 6 bases and J lost 5 bases. This CDR3 has 14 amino acids. The CDR3 here is CASRSSGREDTQYF. DNA of the CDR3: TGTGCCAGCAGAAGTAGCGGGAGGGAAGATACGCAGTATTTT.

In its sample, this clonotype was seen many times. V is TRBV6-2 or TRBV6-3 and J is TRBJ2-5; TRBD1 is a possible D gene (5 bases). The V and J ends lost 4 bases and 2 bases respectively, with 11 bases between them. CDR3 length: 14 residues. Germline V gene sequence: CDR1 MNHEY, CDR2 SVGEGT. CDR3 coding DNA: TGTGCCAGCAGTTCCCTGGACACTCAAGAGACCCAGTACTTC. Translated, it gives CASSSLDTQETQYF.

The chain uses TRBV4-1 and TRBJ1-3, with TRBD1 as a possible D gene (6 bases). This CDR3 spans 16 amino acids. CDR1 MGHRA and CDR2 YSYEKL come from the germline V gene. V was clipped by 9 bases and J by 2 bases, with 20 bases between them. The CDR3 coding sequence is TGCGCCAGTTCGACCTACAGGGCCCGGGCTGGAAACACCATATATTTT. This translates into CASSTYRARAGNTIYF.

Many counts were recorded for this clonotype. The V gene is TRBV28, the J gene TRBJ2-7; D may be TRBD1 (6 bases). The CDR3 totals 13 residues. V was clipped by 1 base and J by 5 bases, with 9 bases between them. Germline CDR1 reads MDHEN; CDR2 reads SYDVKM. This CDR3 reads CASSLYRANEQYF. CDR3 bases: TGTGCCAGCAGTTTATACAGGGCAAACGAGCAGTACTTC. Complete variable domain (other parts from reference TRBV28 and TRBJ2-7): DVKVTQSSRYLVKRTGEKVFLECVQDMDHENMFWYRQDPGLGLRLIYFSYDVKMKEKGDIPEGYSVSREKKERFSLILESASTNQTSMYLCASSLYRANEQYFGPGTRLTVT.

This clonotype was seen a handful of times. The chain links TRBV7-9 to TRBJ1-2; D gene ambiguous. This CDR3 has 15 residues. CDR1 is SEHNR, CDR2 FQNEAQ, per germline (reference sequence). Trimming left V 1 base short and J 4 bases short, with 13 bases between. CDR3 in DNA: TGTGCCAGCAGCTTAGAAGGGAAAGGGTTCTATGGCTACACCTTC. Its protein is CASSLEGKGFYGYTF.

The table lists this clonotype with many counts. The chain recombines TRBV28 with TRBJ2-7; D gene ambiguous. The CDR3 sequence is 16 residues long. Germline CDR1 MDHEN, CDR2 SYDVKM. Trimming took off 5 bases at V and 2 bases at J, with 19 bases between the two ends. The CDR3 sequence: CASSPPLPTPPYEQYF. Written as DNA, the CDR3 is TGTGCCAGCAGTCCCCCGTTGCCAACGCCTCCCTACGAGCAGTACTTC.

The chain uses TRBV5-1 and TRBJ1-5; D may be TRBD1 (5 bases). The germline V gene has CDR1 SGHRS and CDR2 YFSETQ. The CDR3 loop spans 16 amino acids. V gave up 0 bases and J gave up 3 bases, with 13 bases separating them. CDR3 DNA: TGCGCCAGCAGCTTGGCCGGGCAGGGCCCCAATCAGCCCCAGCATTTT. The encoded protein is CASSLAGQGPNQPQHF.

The sample holds many counts of this clonotype. This chain joins TRBV2 and TRBJ1-3; 9 nucleotides align to TRBD1. CDR3 length: 14 amino acids. V lost 6 bases and J lost 4; bases outside the gene matches: 4. CDR1 is SNHLY and CDR2 is FYNNEI in the germline V gene. The DNA of the CDR3 is TGTGCCAGCAGCGGAACAGGGGGCGGAAACACCATATATTTT. Translated, it gives CASSGTGGGNTIYF.

There are many counts of this clonotype. The gene calls are TRBV7-3 and TRBJ2-1; a weak D match, TRBD2 (6 bases). Germline-derived CDR1 and CDR2 are SGHTA and FQGTGA. CDR3 length equals 13 residues. Trimming pared 1 base from V and 7 bases from J, leaving 8 bases between. This chain's CDR3 is CASSLSLANEQFF. As DNA, the CDR3 is TGTGCCAGCAGCTTAAGCCTAGCGAATGAGCAGTTCTTC.

Many counts were recorded for this clonotype. This sequence joins TRBV12-3 or TRBV12-4 and TRBJ2-3; D assignment may be TRBD1 or TRBD2 (5 bases each). Trimming pared 7 bases from V and 8 bases from J, leaving 31 bases between. This CDR3 comprises 18 residues. CDR3 in amino acids: CASTLSSHRGARVATQYF. The CDR3 DNA reads as TGTGCCAGCACCCTTAGCAGCCACCGAGGGGCCCGGGTAGCTACGCAGTATTTT.

In its sample, this clonotype was seen many times. The chain carries TRBV18 and TRBJ2-1, with D possibly matching TRBD2 (5 bases). V was pared by 4 bases and J by 0 bases, with 13 bases between. CDR1 KGHSH and CDR2 LQKENI come from the germline V gene. There are 16 residues in the CDR3. This CDR3 is CASSRTGISSYNEQFF. CDR3 DNA sequence: TGTGCCAGCTCACGGACCGGGATCAGCTCCTACAATGAGCAGTTCTTC.

This clonotype was observed a handful of times. The rearrangement uses TRBV27 and TRBJ2-1; D possibly matches TRBD1 or TRBD2 (5 bases each). Germline values: CDR1 MNHEY, CDR2 SMNVEV (reference sequence). Trimming pared 5 bases from V and 15 bases from J, leaving 26 bases between. The CDR3 extends over 15 amino acids. The CDR3 loop is CASSPSRAVGATPFF. The CDR3, as DNA: TGTGCCAGCAGTCCGAGCCGAGCCGTCGGGGCCACTCCGTTCTTC.

This clonotype was counted between two and nine times. The chain links TRBV7-4 to TRBJ2-3, with a tentative D call TRBD2 (6 bases). The CDR3 has 12 residues. From germline, CDR1 is SGHVT and CDR2 SQSDAQ. V dropped 11 bases and J dropped 3 bases, with 12 bases sitting between them. CDR3 DNA sequence: TGTGCCTACCCGGGAGAAACAGATACGCAGTATTTT. Its protein is CAYPGETDTQYF.

This clonotype has ten or more counts. The chain has TRBV7-9 and TRBJ1-1, with 9 bases identical to TRBD1. This CDR3 is 14 amino acids long. The V gene's germline CDR1 is SEHNR and CDR2 FQNEAQ (reference sequence). Unmatched junction bases numbered 12, after V lost 5 bases and J lost 11 bases. The CDR3 sequence: CASSLPGQGPFAFF. In DNA form, the CDR3 reads TGTGCCAGCAGCCTTCCGGGACAGGGCCCTTTTGCTTTCTTT.

The genes are TRBV3-1 and TRBJ2-7; 10 positions agree with TRBD2. The V and J ends lost 4 bases and 7 bases, in that order; junction bases with no gene match: 10. This CDR3 comprises 15 residues. Germline V CDR1 and CDR2: LGHDT, YNNKEL (reference sequence). The CDR3 region has the DNA TGTGCCAGCAGCCCACCCGGGACTAGCGCGGCTGAGCAGTACTTC. Translating it yields CASSPPGTSAAEQYF.

The V call is TRBV20-1, the J call TRBJ2-5, with TRBD1 identical over 10 bases. This CDR3 contains 14 residues. V lost 3 bases, J lost 5 bases, and 6 bases stayed unmatched. The V gene's germline CDR1 is DFQATT and CDR2 SNEGSKA (reference sequence). The CDR3 DNA sequence: TGCAGTGCTAGGAGACAGGGGGCGCTGGAGACCCAGTACTTC. It yields the protein CSARRQGALETQYF.

This clonotype was seen repeatedly, ten times or more. J is TRBJ2-5 and V is TRBV30; D gene unclear. Trimming shortened V by 0 bases and J by 5 bases, and 7 bases separated the two germline ends. This CDR3 region has 12 residues. In germline, CDR1 is GTSNPN, CDR2 SVGIG (reference sequence). CDR3 coding DNA: TGTGCCTGGAGTGTACGATTGGAGACCCAGTACTTC. Amino acid sequence: CAWSVRLETQYF. The variable domain in full, with the rest retrieved from reference TRBV30 and TRBJ2-5, is SQTIHQWPATLVQPVGSPLSLECTVEGTSNPNLYWYRQAAGRGLQLLFYSVGIGQISSEVPQNLSASRPQDRQFILSSKKLLLSDSGFYLCAWSVRLETQYFGPGTRLLVL.

This clonotype has just a few counts. The chain recombines TRBV5-6 with TRBJ2-1; TRBD1 might be the D (6 bases). The CDR3 has 15 amino acids. CDR1 SGHDT and CDR2 YYEEEE come from the germline V gene. V lost 4 bases and J 0 bases, leaving 11 bases between the germline ends. The CDR3 loop is CASSVPGHSYNEQFF. CDR3 bases: TGTGCCAGCAGCGTACCGGGACACTCCTACAATGAGCAGTTCTTC.

This rearrangement joins TRBV11-2 to TRBJ2-1, with 9 bases aligning to TRBD1. Germline V gene data show CDR1 as SGHAT and CDR2 as FQNNGV. The CDR3 has 19 amino acids. V lost 3 bases, J lost 4 bases, and 16 bases stayed unmatched. CDR3 DNA sequence: TGTGCCAGCAGCTTCACAGGTTACGGGACAGGGACCCCTTACAATGAGCAGTTCTTC. It yields the protein CASSFTGYGTGTPYNEQFF.

The rearrangement links TRBV7-3 to TRBJ2-2; no firm D call. Trimming took 2 bases from V and 2 from J, leaving 6 bases between them. Germline V gene data show CDR1 as SGHTA and CDR2 as FQGTGA. This CDR3 has 14 amino acids. The chain's CDR3 is CASSLYPNTGELFF. As DNA, the CDR3 is TGTGCCAGCAGCTTATACCCCAACACCGGGGAGCTGTTTTTT.

This clonotype has a count of ten or more. V and J are TRBV7-2 and TRBJ2-5, with 8 bases aligning to TRBD2. The CDR3 loop spans 16 amino acids. Germline-derived CDR1 and CDR2 are SGHTA and FQGNSA. Unmatched junction bases numbered 12, after V lost 5 bases and J lost 4 bases. The CDR3 bases are TGTGCCAGCAGCGAAGTTAGCGGGATTGGTGCAGAGACCCAGTACTTC. Protein sequence: CASSEVSGIGAETQYF.

This clonotype was counted at least ten times. The chain joins TRBV10-1 to TRBJ1-1; 8 bases agree with TRBD1. The CDR3 spans 13 residues. V gave up 4 bases and J gave up 10 bases; unmatched junction bases: 8. Germline CDR1 reads WNHNN; CDR2 reads SYGVQD (reference sequence). The CDR3 loop reads CASSGDRNLRAFF. For the CDR3, the DNA is TGCGCCAGCAGTGGGGACAGGAATCTGCGAGCTTTCTTT.